A single sample is the source of the 8 T cell receptor beta chains below, sequenced in a study of regulatory T cells in long-lasting Graves disease. The sample's time point: newly diagnosed GD, antithyroid drugs for less than 3 months. Extracted PBMC RNA gave rise to the TCR library. HTBI primers from iRepertoire and Arm-PCR of CDR3 regions yielded the TCR beta libraries. TCRdb processed the multiplex PCR reads anew with MiXCR; each CDR3 protein has one entry. Of 530,000 or so distinct CDR3 sequences in the sample, about 16% were seen once. The sample also formed part of further work on T cells in Graves' hyperthyroidism and ophthalmopathy.

The input for sequencing was peripheral blood mononuclear cells (PBMCs), taken at new diagnosis, from a patient treated with antithyroid drugs. These receptors originate from a man aged 18-30 years with Graves disease.

Ten or more counts support this clonotype. The rearrangement links TRBV18 to TRBJ2-2; 9 bases match TRBD2. The CDR3 runs to 17 residues. After removal of 2 bases from V and 5 bases from J, the junction contained 9 bases not matched to a gene. CDR1 and CDR2 from the germline V gene are KGHSH and LQKENI. This CDR3 is CASSPEASGTLTGELFF. The CDR3 DNA follows: TGTGCCAGCTCACCAGAGGCTAGCGGGACCTTGACCGGGGAGCTGTTTTTT.

The chain links TRBV28 to TRBJ2-1, with a possible D match to TRBD1 (5 bases). This CDR3 contains 14 residues. Germline V lookup: CDR1 MDHEN, CDR2 SYDVKM. Trimming took off 4 bases at V and 7 bases at J, with 14 bases between the two ends. The CDR3 reads CASSSSGQGNEQFF. CDR3 DNA sequence: TGTGCCAGCAGTTCCAGTGGGCAGGGAAATGAGCAGTTCTTC.

The chain employs TRBV6-1 and TRBJ1-5; the D gene is possibly TRBD1 (6 bases). The germline V and J ends were trimmed by 8 bases and 0 bases, with 11 bases remaining between them. This CDR3 spans 14 amino acids. CDR1 is MNHNS and CDR2 is SASEGT in the germline V gene. The CDR3 is CASETGLSNQPQHF. The CDR3 DNA reads as TGTGCCAGCGAGACAGGCCTTAGCAATCAGCCCCAGCATTTT.

The rearrangement uses TRBV2 and TRBJ2-7, with TRBD2 identical over 10 bases. Germline V gives CDR1 SNHLY, CDR2 FYNNEI. Unmatched junction bases numbered 7, after V lost 7 bases and J lost 4 bases. This CDR3 spans 14 amino acids. This chain's CDR3 is CASTGLAGAYEQYF. As DNA, the CDR3 is TGTGCCAGCACGGGCCTAGCGGGAGCTTACGAGCAGTACTTC.

A note on this clonotype: Lacking the conserved final phenylalanine or tryptophan, this CDR3 likely reflects a read error. Because the CDR3's place on the DNA is in doubt, the DNA is left out and the CDR3 is given as listed by TCRdb. The V gene is TRBV12-3 or TRBV12-4, the J gene TRBJ2-1. The CDR3 length equals 8 residues, ends included. CDR3 sequence reads: CASSPSFA.

This clonotype was seen repeatedly, ten times or more. The chain links TRBV6-1 to TRBJ1-1; TRBD1 agrees at 8 bases. This CDR3 region has 17 residues. CDR1 is MNHNS, CDR2 SASEGT, per germline. J lost 2 bases, V lost 0 bases, and 8 bases had no gene match. CDR3 sequence (DNA): TGTGCCAGCAGTGAAGCCTACAGGGGGGTGGGAAACACTGAAGCTTTCTTT. Translating it yields CASSEAYRGVGNTEAFF.

This clonotype was counted ten times or more. The V call is TRBV27, the J call TRBJ1-2; D gene unclear. Germline V gene lookup returns CDR1 MNHEY and CDR2 SMNVEV (reference sequence). Trimming shortened V by 0 bases and J by 2 bases, and 7 bases separated the two germline ends. The CDR3 extends over 14 amino acids. The CDR3 sequence: CASSLSGRNYGYTF. In nucleotides, the CDR3 is TGTGCCAGCAGTTTATCGGGCAGGAACTATGGCTACACCTTC.

This clonotype turned up a few times. The rearrangement joins TRBV28 to TRBJ2-7; TRBD1 aligns across 7 bases. Germline-derived CDR1 and CDR2 are MDHEN and SYDVKM. The ends lost 6 bases at V and 5 bases at J; junction bases unmatched: 13. The length of the CDR3 is 15 residues. The CDR3 bases are TGTGCCAGCAGAGCGTTTGAGGGGGCGATGAACGAGCAGTACTTC. Protein sequence: CASRAFEGAMNEQYF.